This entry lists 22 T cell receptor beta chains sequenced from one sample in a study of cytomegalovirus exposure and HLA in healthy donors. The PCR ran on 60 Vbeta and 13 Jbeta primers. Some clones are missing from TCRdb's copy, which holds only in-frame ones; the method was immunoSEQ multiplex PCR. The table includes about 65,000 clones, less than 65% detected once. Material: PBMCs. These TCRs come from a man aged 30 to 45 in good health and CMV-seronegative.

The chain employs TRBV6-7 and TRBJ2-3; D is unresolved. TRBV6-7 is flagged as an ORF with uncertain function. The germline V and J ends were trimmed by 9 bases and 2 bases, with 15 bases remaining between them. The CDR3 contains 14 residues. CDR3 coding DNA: TGTGCCAGGGTTTCCCAGTTTGTCACAGATACGCAGTATTTT. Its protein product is CARVSQFVTDTQYF.

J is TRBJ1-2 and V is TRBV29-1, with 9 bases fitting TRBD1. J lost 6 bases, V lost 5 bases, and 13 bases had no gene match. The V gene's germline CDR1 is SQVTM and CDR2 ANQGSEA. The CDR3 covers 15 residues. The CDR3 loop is CSVPAEAGQGHGYTF. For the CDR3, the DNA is TGCAGCGTTCCGGCCGAGGCGGGACAGGGACATGGCTACACCTTC.

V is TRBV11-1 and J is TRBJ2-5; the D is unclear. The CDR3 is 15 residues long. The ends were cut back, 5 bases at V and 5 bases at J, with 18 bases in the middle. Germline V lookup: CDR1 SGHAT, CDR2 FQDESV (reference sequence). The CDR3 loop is CASSPTNPLRETQYF. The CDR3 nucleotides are TGTGCCAGCAGCCCAACTAACCCTCTAAGGGAGACCCAGTACTTC.

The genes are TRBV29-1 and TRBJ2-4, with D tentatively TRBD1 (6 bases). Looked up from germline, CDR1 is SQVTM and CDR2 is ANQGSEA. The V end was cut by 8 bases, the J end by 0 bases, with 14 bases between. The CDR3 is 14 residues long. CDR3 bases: TGCAGCTTAAGGGGGTCCTTAGCCAAAAACATTCAGTACTTC. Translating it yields CSLRGSLAKNIQYF. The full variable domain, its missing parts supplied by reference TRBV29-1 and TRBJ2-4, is SAVISQKPSRDICQRGTSLTIQCQVDSQVTMMFWYRQQPGQSLTLIATANQGSEATYESGFVIDKFPISRPNLTFSTLTVSNMSPEDSSIYLCSLRGSLAKNIQYFGAGTRLSVL.

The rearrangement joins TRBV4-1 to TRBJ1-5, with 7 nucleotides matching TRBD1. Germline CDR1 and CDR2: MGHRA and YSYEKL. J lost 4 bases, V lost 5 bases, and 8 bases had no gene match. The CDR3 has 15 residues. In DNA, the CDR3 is TGCGCCAGCAGCTCACAGGGGTACGGGAATCAGCCCCAGCATTTT. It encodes CASSSQGYGNQPQHF.

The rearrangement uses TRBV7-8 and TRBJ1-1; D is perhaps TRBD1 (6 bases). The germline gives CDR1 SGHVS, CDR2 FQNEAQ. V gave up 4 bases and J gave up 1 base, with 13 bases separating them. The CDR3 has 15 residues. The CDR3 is CASSSPGHPNTEAFF. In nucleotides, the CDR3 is TGTGCCAGCAGCTCACCGGGACACCCGAACACTGAAGCTTTCTTT. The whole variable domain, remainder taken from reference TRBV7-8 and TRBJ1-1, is GAGVSQSPRYKVAKRGQDVALRCDPISGHVSLFWYQQALGQGPEFLTYFQNEAQLDKSGLPSDRFFAERPEGSVSTLKIQRTQQEDSAVYLCASSSPGHPNTEAFFGQGTRLTVV.

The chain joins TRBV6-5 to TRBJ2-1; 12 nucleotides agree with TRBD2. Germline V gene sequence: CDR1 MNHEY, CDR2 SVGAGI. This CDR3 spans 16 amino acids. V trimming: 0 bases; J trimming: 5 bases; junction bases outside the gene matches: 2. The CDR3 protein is CASSYSRLAGDNEQFF. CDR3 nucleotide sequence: TGTGCCAGCAGTTACTCGAGACTAGCGGGGGACAATGAGCAGTTCTTC.

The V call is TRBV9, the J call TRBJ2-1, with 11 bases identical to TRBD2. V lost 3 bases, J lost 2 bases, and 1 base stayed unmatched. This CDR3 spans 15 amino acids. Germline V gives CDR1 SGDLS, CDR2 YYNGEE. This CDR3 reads CASSEGLAAYNEQFF. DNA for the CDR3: TGTGCCAGCAGCGAGGGACTAGCGGCCTACAATGAGCAGTTCTTC.

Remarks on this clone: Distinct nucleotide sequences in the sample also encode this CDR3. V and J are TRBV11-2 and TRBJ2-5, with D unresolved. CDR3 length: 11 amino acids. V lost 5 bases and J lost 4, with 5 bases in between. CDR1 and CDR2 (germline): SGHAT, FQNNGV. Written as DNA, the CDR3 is TGTGCCAGCAGCCCGCGAGAGACCCAGTACTTC. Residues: CASSPRETQYF.

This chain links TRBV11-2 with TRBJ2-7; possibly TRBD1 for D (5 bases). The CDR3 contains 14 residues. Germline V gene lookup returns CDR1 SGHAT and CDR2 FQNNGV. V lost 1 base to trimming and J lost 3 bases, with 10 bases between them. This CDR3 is CASSLGREHYEQYF. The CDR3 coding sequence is TGTGCCAGCAGCTTAGGCAGGGAACACTACGAGCAGTACTTC.

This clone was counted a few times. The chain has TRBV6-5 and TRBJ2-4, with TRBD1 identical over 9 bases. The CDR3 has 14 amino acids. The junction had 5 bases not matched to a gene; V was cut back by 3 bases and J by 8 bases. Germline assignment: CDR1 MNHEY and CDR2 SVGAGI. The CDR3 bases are TGTGCCAGCAGTTATGGACAGGGGATATACATTCAGTACTTC. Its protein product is CASSYGQGIYIQYF.

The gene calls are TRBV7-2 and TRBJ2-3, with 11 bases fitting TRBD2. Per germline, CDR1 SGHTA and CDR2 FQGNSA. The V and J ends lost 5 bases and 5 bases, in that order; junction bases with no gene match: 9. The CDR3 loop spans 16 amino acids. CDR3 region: CASSLSGGAGGDTQYF. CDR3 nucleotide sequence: TGTGCCAGCAGCCTTAGCGGGGGGGCTGGAGGAGATACGCAGTATTTT.

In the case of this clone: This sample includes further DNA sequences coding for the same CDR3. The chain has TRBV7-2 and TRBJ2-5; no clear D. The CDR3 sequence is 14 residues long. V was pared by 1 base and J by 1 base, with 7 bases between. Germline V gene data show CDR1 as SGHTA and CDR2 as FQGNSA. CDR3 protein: CASSLGGSQETQYF. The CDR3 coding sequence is TGTGCCAGCAGCTTAGGAGGATCCCAAGAGACCCAGTACTTC.

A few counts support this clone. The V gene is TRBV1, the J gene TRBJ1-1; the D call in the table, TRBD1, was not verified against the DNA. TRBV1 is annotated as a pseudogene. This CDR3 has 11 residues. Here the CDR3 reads CARQGNTEAFF. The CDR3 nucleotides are TGCGCCAGACAGGGAAACACTGAAGCTTTCTTT.

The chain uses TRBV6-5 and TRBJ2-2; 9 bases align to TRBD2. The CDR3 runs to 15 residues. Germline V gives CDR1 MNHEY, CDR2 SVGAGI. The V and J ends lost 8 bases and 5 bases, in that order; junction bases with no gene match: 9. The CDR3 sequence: CASQKTSGPTGELFF. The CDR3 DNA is TGTGCCAGCCAAAAGACTAGCGGTCCTACCGGGGAGCTGTTTTTT.

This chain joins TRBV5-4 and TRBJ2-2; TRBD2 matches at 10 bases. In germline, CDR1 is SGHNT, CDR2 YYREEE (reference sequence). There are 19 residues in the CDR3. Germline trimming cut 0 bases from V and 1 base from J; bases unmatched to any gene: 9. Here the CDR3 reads CASSLAISGGSLNTGELFF. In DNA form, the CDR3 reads TGTGCCAGCAGCTTGGCAATTAGCGGGGGGTCTCTGAACACCGGGGAGCTGTTTTTT.

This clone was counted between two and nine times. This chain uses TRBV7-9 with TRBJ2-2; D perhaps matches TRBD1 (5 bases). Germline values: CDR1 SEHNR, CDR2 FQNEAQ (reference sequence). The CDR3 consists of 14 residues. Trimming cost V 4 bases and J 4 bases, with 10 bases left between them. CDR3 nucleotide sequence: TGTGCCAGCAGCTCCAGGGATGCCACCGGGGAGCTGTTTTTT. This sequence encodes CASSSRDATGELFF.

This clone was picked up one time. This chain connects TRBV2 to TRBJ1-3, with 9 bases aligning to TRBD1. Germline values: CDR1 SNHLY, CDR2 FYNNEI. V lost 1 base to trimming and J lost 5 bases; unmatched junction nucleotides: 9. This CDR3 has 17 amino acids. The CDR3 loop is CASSEGLRTGVRNTIYF. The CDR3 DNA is TGTGCCAGCAGTGAAGGATTAAGGACAGGGGTTCGAAACACCATATATTTT.

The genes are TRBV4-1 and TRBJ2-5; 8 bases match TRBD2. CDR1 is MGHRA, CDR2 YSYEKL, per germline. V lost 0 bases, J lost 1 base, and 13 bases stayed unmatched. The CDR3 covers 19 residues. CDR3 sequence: CASSQDLGKVAGSQETQYF. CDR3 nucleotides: TGCGCCAGCAGCCAAGATCTCGGTAAGGTAGCGGGGTCCCAAGAGACCCAGTACTTC.

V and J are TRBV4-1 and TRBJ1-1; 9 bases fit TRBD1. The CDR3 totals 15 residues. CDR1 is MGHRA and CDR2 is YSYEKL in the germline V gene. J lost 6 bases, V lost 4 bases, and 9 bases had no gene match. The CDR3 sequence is CASSRAQGAYAEAFF. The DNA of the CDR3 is TGCGCCAGCAGCCGTGCACAGGGGGCCTACGCTGAAGCTTTCTTT.

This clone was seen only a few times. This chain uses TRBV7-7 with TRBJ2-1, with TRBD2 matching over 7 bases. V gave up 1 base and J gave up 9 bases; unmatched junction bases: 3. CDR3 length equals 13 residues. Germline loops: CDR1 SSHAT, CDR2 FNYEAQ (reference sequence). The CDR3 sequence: CASSLDGGSEQFF. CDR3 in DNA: TGTGCCAGCAGCTTAGACGGGGGGTCTGAGCAGTTCTTC.

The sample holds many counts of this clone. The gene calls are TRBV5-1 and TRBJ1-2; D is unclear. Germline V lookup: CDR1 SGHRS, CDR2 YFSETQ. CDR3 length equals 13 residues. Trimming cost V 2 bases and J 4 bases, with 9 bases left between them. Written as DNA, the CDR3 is TGCGCCAGCAGCTTCACAGAGATCTATGGCTACACCTTC. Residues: CASSFTEIYGYTF.